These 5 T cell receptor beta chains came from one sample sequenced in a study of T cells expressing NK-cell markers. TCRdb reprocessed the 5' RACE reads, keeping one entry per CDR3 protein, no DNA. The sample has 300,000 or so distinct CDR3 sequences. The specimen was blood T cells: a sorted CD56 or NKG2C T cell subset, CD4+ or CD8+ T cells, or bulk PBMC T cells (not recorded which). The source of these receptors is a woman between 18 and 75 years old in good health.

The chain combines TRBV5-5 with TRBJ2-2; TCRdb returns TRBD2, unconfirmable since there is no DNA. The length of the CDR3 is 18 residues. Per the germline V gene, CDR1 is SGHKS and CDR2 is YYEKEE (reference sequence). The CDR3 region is CASSLPRLAGVDTGELFF. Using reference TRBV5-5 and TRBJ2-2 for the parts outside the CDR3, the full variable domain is DAGVTQSPTHLIKTRGQQVTLRCSPISGHKSVSWYQQVLGQGPQFIFQYYEKEERGRGNFPDRFSARQFPNYSSELNVNALLLGDSALYLCASSLPRLAGVDTGELFFGEGSRLTVL.

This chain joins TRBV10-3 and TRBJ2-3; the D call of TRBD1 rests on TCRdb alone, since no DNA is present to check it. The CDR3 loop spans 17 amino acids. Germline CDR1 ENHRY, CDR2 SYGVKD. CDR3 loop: CAISDPGTPGETDTQYF.

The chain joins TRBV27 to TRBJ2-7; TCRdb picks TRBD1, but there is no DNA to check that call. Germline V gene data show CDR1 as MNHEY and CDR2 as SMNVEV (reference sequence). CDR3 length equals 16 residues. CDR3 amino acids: CASSTPGTGKPYEQYF.

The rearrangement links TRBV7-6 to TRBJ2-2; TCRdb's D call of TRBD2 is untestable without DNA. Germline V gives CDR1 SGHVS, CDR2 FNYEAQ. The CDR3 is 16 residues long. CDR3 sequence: CASSPSGGALAGELFF.

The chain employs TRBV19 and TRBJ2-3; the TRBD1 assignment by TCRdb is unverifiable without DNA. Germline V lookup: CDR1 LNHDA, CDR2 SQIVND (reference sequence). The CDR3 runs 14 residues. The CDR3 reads CASSPGGPADTQYF.